These T cell receptor beta chains were read from a single sample in a study of technical replicates of blood from several donors. The table came from immunoSEQ multiplex PCR; TCRdb's copy has only in-frame clones and leaves some out. The sample holds 75,000 to 100,000 clones, 95% to 96% seen once. Material: T cells isolated from PBMCs. The receptors stem from a human donor in good health. Both conserved end residues are part of each CDR3. The D gene is left open where the match is weak. Rows give clone size only sometimes, using once, few, many, or a class for an expanded clone.

CDR3 protein: CASSGLVGAATEAFF; CDR3 DNA: TGTGCCAGCAGCGGTCTTGTGGGGGCGGCCACTGAAGCTTTCTTT; D gene: -; V gene: TRBV11-2; J gene: TRBJ1-1; clone size: -
CDR3 protein: CASSSPGLSYEQYF; CDR3 DNA: TGTGCCAGCAGCTCCCCGGGACTAAGCTACGAGCAGTACTTC; D gene: TRBD2; V gene: TRBV28; J gene: TRBJ2-7; clone size: -
CDR3 protein: CASTVDRNLAKNIQYF; CDR3 DNA: TGTGCCAGCACCGTGGACAGGAATTTAGCCAAAAACATTCAGTACTTC; D gene: TRBD1; V gene: TRBV28; J gene: TRBJ2-4; clone size: -
CDR3 protein: CASSMAGGLYNEQFF; CDR3 DNA: TGTGCCAGTAGTATGGCAGGGGGCCTTTACAATGAGCAGTTCTTC; D gene: TRBD1; V gene: TRBV19; J gene: TRBJ2-1; clone size: -
CDR3 protein: CASRAQGTYEQYF; CDR3 DNA: TGTGCCAGCAGGGCCCAGGGGACCTACGAGCAGTACTTC; D gene: -; V gene: TRBV7-9; J gene: TRBJ2-7; clone size: -
CDR3 protein: CATSANRGSTDTQYF; CDR3 DNA: TGTGCCACCAGCGCGAATCGCGGGAGTACAGATACGCAGTATTTT; D gene: TRBD2; V gene: TRBV15; J gene: TRBJ2-3; clone size: -
CDR3 protein: CASSGDSLSGNTIYF; CDR3 DNA: TGTGCCAGCAGCGGGGACAGCCTCTCTGGAAACACCATATATTTT; D gene: TRBD1; V gene: TRBV7-9; J gene: TRBJ1-3; clone size: -
CDR3 protein: CASTSPAGVHNEQFF; CDR3 DNA: TGTGCCAGCACCAGTCCGGCGGGAGTACACAATGAGCAGTTCTTC; D gene: TRBD2; V gene: TRBV6-1; J gene: TRBJ2-1; clone size: -
CDR3 protein: CASSAGTGRYNEQFF; CDR3 DNA: TGTGCCAGCAGTGCCGGGACAGGGCGCTACAATGAGCAGTTCTTC; D gene: TRBD1; V gene: TRBV6-1; J gene: TRBJ2-1; clone size: -
CDR3 protein: CASSPRQNLYEKLFF; CDR3 DNA: TGTGCCAGCAGTCCCCGACAGAACCTGTATGAAAAACTGTTTTTT; D gene: -; V gene: TRBV27; J gene: TRBJ1-4; clone size: -
CDR3 protein: CASSLAREPPYEQYF; CDR3 DNA: TGTGCTAGCAGCTTAGCCAGGGAACCCCCTTACGAGCAGTACTTC; D gene: -; V gene: TRBV7-7; J gene: TRBJ2-7; clone size: -
CDR3 protein: CSGGQGVDTQYF; CDR3 DNA: TGCAGCGGCGGACAGGGAGTAGATACGCAGTATTTT; D gene: TRBD1; V gene: TRBV29-1; J gene: TRBJ2-3; clone size: -
CDR3 protein: CASSLARIEAYEQYF; CDR3 DNA: TGTGCCAGCAGCTTAGCGAGGATAGAGGCTTACGAGCAGTACTTC; D gene: -; V gene: TRBV11-2; J gene: TRBJ2-7; clone size: -
CDR3 protein: CAWQTTGGRETQYF; CDR3 DNA: TGTGCCTGGCAAACGACAGGGGGAAGGGAGACCCAGTACTTC; D gene: TRBD1; V gene: TRBV30; J gene: TRBJ2-5; clone size: once
CDR3 protein: CASSVARDIKRGYTF; CDR3 DNA: TGTGCCAGCAGCGTCGCCAGGGACATAAAGAGGGGCTACACCTTC; D gene: -; V gene: TRBV9; J gene: TRBJ1-2; clone size: -
CDR3 protein: CASSLDRMNTEAFF; CDR3 DNA: TGTGCCAGCAGTTTGGACAGGATGAACACTGAAGCTTTCTTT; D gene: TRBD1; V gene: TRBV27; J gene: TRBJ1-1; clone size: -
CDR3 protein: CASSERRSNTEAFF; CDR3 DNA: TGTGCCAGCAGTGAACGCAGATCGAACACTGAAGCTTTCTTT; D gene: -; V gene: TRBV2; J gene: TRBJ1-1; clone size: -
CDR3 protein: CSVDSRGINSNQPQHF; CDR3 DNA: TGCAGCGTTGATAGCAGGGGCATCAATAGCAATCAGCCCCAGCATTTT; D gene: -; V gene: TRBV29-1; J gene: TRBJ1-5; clone size: few
CDR3 protein: CASSSWGDSYNEQFF; CDR3 DNA: TGTGCCAGCAGCTCCTGGGGGGACTCCTACAATGAGCAGTTCTTC; D gene: -; V gene: TRBV5-4; J gene: TRBJ2-1; clone size: -
CDR3 protein: CSVRGQGFTDTQYF; CDR3 DNA: TGCAGCGTTAGGGGACAGGGTTTTACAGATACGCAGTATTTT; D gene: TRBD1; V gene: TRBV29-1; J gene: TRBJ2-3; clone size: -
CDR3 protein: CASSDRDRWHEQFF; CDR3 DNA: TGTGCCAGCAGTGACCGGGACAGGTGGCATGAGCAGTTCTTC; D gene: TRBD1; V gene: TRBV6-6; J gene: TRBJ2-1; clone size: -
CDR3 protein: CASSFGRGSSYEQYF; CDR3 DNA: TGTGCCAGCAGTTTCGGGCGGGGGAGCTCCTACGAGCAGTACTTC; D gene: TRBD2; V gene: TRBV27; J gene: TRBJ2-7; clone size: -
CDR3 protein: CASSLDSGGELFF; CDR3 DNA: TGCGCCAGCAGCTTGGATTCCGGCGGGGAGCTGTTTTTT; D gene: -; V gene: TRBV5-1; J gene: TRBJ2-2; clone size: -
CDR3 protein: CSAREEGGYTF; CDR3 DNA: TGCAGTGCTAGAGAGGAGGGAGGCTACACCTTC; D gene: -; V gene: TRBV20-1; J gene: TRBJ1-2; clone size: once
CDR3 protein: CASRTGDTEAFF; CDR3 DNA: TGTGCCAGCCGGACAGGGGACACTGAAGCTTTCTTT; D gene: TRBD1; V gene: TRBV2; J gene: TRBJ1-1; clone size: -
CDR3 protein: CASTFQGNTEAFF; CDR3 DNA: TGTGCCAGTACCTTCCAGGGGAACACTGAAGCTTTCTTT; D gene: -; V gene: TRBV19; J gene: TRBJ1-1; clone size: -
CDR3 protein: CASSSRDYSNNVLTF; CDR3 DNA: TGTGCCAGCAGCTCCCGGGACTACAGTAACAACGTCCTGACTTTC; D gene: TRBD2; V gene: TRBV9; J gene: TRBJ2-6; clone size: -
CDR3 protein: CASSDSLNTEAFF; CDR3 DNA: TGTGCCAGCAGTGACAGTTTGAACACTGAAGCTTTCTTT; D gene: -; V gene: TRBV27; J gene: TRBJ1-1; clone size: -
CDR3 protein: CASRPTRQGNTIYF; CDR3 DNA: TGTGCCAGCAGACCCACGCGACAGGGAAACACCATATATTTT; D gene: -; V gene: TRBV2; J gene: TRBJ1-3; clone size: -
CDR3 protein: CSVEKGNYGYTF; CDR3 DNA: TGCAGCGTTGAAAAGGGGAACTATGGCTACACCTTC; D gene: -; V gene: TRBV29-1; J gene: TRBJ1-2; clone size: -
CDR3 protein: CASSVRVVNNQETQYF; CDR3 DNA: TGTGCCAGCAGCGTACGGGTGGTCAATAACCAAGAGACCCAGTACTTC; D gene: -; V gene: TRBV9; J gene: TRBJ2-5; clone size: -